A single sample gave rise to the 24 T cell receptor beta chains below, sequenced in a study of blood T cell repertoires in COVID-19. Data came from immunoSEQ multiplex PCR; TCRdb stores just in-frame clones and leaves some out. The table records roughly 360,000 clones, 70% to 85% of them present only once. Sequenced input: peripheral blood. All receptors derive from a human donor with acute or convalescent COVID-19. The donor label of this sample is uncertain.

The chain carries TRBV27 and TRBJ2-1; 10 bases match TRBD2. The CDR3 has 16 residues. V shed 6 bases and J 12 bases; nucleotides not matched to a gene: 17. Germline values: CDR1 MNHEY, CDR2 SMNVEV (reference sequence). The CDR3 reads CASRPLAGEVRMAQFF. In DNA form, the CDR3 reads TGTGCCAGCAGGCCCCTAGCGGGAGAAGTGAGAATGGCGCAGTTCTTC.

The chain links TRBV5-1 to TRBJ2-7; TRBD1 aligns across 10 bases. V lost 0 bases and J lost 7; bases outside the gene matches: 1. Per the germline V gene, CDR1 is SGHRS and CDR2 is YFSETQ. This CDR3 has 13 residues. DNA of the CDR3: TGCGCCAGCAGCTTGGTGGACAGGGGGGAGCAGTACTTC. Translation gives CASSLVDRGEQYF.

The chain carries TRBV4-1 and TRBJ1-4; possibly TRBD1 for D (6 bases). The CDR3 spans 15 residues. Per germline, CDR1 MGHRA and CDR2 YSYEKL. The V end was cut by 3 bases, the J end by 8 bases, with 16 bases between. CDR3 region: CASSQLTGYREKLFF. The CDR3 DNA sequence: TGCGCCAGCAGCCAGTTAACAGGGTATCGCGAAAAACTGTTTTTT.

The genes are TRBV18 and TRBJ2-1; no reliable D call. Germline V CDR1 and CDR2: KGHSH, LQKENI. There are 15 residues in the CDR3. Trimming left V 2 bases short and J 8 bases short, with 16 bases between. In DNA form, the CDR3 reads TGTGCCAGCTCACCAAGTAGCCTGAGCCGCGATGAGCAGTTCTTC. Translated, it gives CASSPSSLSRDEQFF. The full variable domain, completed using reference TRBV18 and TRBJ2-1, is NAGVMQNPRHLVRRRGQEARLRCSPMKGHSHVYWYRQLPEEGLKFMVYLQKENIIDESGMPKERFSAEFPKEGPSILRIQQVVRGDSAAYFCASSPSSLSRDEQFFGPGTRLTVL.

The V gene is TRBV7-2, the J gene TRBJ1-1; D is undetermined. Germline V gene lookup returns CDR1 SGHTA and CDR2 FQGNSA. Trimming left V 1 base short and J 0 bases short, with 3 bases between. This CDR3 contains 13 residues. This CDR3 is CASSLVLNTEAFF. CDR3 nucleotide sequence: TGTGCCAGCAGCTTAGTATTGAACACTGAAGCTTTCTTT.

This clone was recorded once. The chain recombines TRBV2 with TRBJ2-7; 9 bases agree with TRBD1. CDR1 is SNHLY and CDR2 is FYNNEI in the germline V gene. Trimming cost V 6 bases and J 4 bases; bases outside gene matches: 7. CDR3 length: 14 residues. DNA for the CDR3: TGTGCCAGCAGATCTCAGGACAGGGGTTACGAGCAGTACTTC. This sequence encodes CASRSQDRGYEQYF.

The chain recombines TRBV2 with TRBJ1-1; D remains unclear. CDR3 length equals 15 residues. Trimming shortened V by 3 bases and J by 8 bases, and 19 bases separated the two germline ends. Looked up from germline, CDR1 is SNHLY and CDR2 is FYNNEI. CDR3 sequence (DNA): TGTGCCAGCAGTGAGGGGTCCCTTCGGGGATCCGAAGCTTTCTTT. This gives the protein CASSEGSLRGSEAFF. Complete variable domain (other parts from reference TRBV2 and TRBJ1-1): EPEVTQTPSHQVTQMGQEVILRCVPISNHLYFYWYRQILGQKVEFLVSFYNNEISEKSEIFDDQFSVERPDGSNFTLKIRSTKLEDSAMYFCASSEGSLRGSEAFFGQGTRLTVV.

The J gene is TRBJ1-1, the V gene TRBV5-4; a weak D match, TRBD1 (6 bases). CDR3 size: 13 residues. Germline loops: CDR1 SGHNT, CDR2 YYREEE (reference sequence). The V end was cut by 7 bases, the J end by 3 bases, with 13 bases between. CDR3 region: CASQQGKDTEAFF. CDR3 bases: TGTGCCAGCCAACAGGGTAAGGACACTGAAGCTTTCTTT.

The chain has TRBV25-1 and TRBJ2-1; 7 nucleotides agree with TRBD2. CDR1 and CDR2 from the germline V gene are MGHDK and SYGVNS. The CDR3 runs to 14 residues. The junction had 6 bases not matched to a gene; V was cut back by 2 bases and J by 8 bases. Written as DNA, the CDR3 is TGTGCCAGCAGTGAAGGGGGACTAATCCATGAGCAGTTCTTC. This translates into CASSEGGLIHEQFF.

J is TRBJ1-6 and V is TRBV28; no firm D call. V lost 6 bases to trimming and J lost 7 bases, with 4 bases between them. This CDR3 spans 11 amino acids. Germline V CDR1 and CDR2: MDHEN, SYDVKM. CDR3 protein: CASSRNSPLHF. Here the CDR3 DNA reads TGTGCCAGCAGCCGGAATTCACCCCTCCACTTT.

This clone was picked up one time. The chain links TRBV6-4 to TRBJ1-1; D not certain. This CDR3 is 13 amino acids long. Germline-derived CDR1 and CDR2 are MRHNA and SNTAGT. V lost 3 bases to trimming and J lost 1 base, with 6 bases between them. The CDR3 DNA follows: TGTGCCAGCAGTGAACATGAGAACACTGAAGCTTTCTTT. Protein: CASSEHENTEAFF.

The chain employs TRBV7-9 and TRBJ2-7, with D perhaps matching TRBD1 (6 bases). CDR3 length: 12 residues. The V end lost 5 bases, the J end lost 3 bases, and 8 bases lay between the germline ends. Germline loops: CDR1 SEHNR, CDR2 FQNEAQ (reference sequence). For the CDR3, the DNA is TGTGCCAGCAGCCGGACAGACTACGAGCAGTACTTC. Translation gives CASSRTDYEQYF.

The chain is built from TRBV30 and TRBJ1-1; maybe TRBD1 (5 bases). The ends were cut back, 0 bases at V and 6 bases at J, with 17 bases in the middle. Germline CDR1 reads GTSNPN; CDR2 reads SVGIG (reference sequence). The CDR3 consists of 15 residues. CDR3 nucleotide sequence: TGTGCCTGGAGTGTACAGCGGTGGGGGGTTGCTGAAGCTTTCTTT. It translates to CAWSVQRWGVAEAFF.

The chain is built from TRBV11-3 and TRBJ2-5; 9 bases map to TRBD2. This CDR3 has 17 residues. V was pared by 0 bases and J by 4 bases, with 9 bases of the junction left unmatched. CDR1 SGHNT and CDR2 YENEEA come from the germline V gene. CDR3 protein: CASSLDPTRTSAETQYF. The CDR3, as DNA: TGTGCCAGCAGCTTAGACCCCACCCGGACTAGCGCAGAGACCCAGTACTTC.

The V call is TRBV19, the J call TRBJ2-2, with D unresolved. This CDR3 contains 14 residues. Trimming took 6 bases from V and 5 from J, leaving 13 bases between them. Germline CDR1 LNHDA, CDR2 SQIVND (reference sequence). The CDR3 nucleotides are TGTGCCAGTAGCCTATCGTCATTAACCGGGGAGCTGTTTTTT. It codes for CASSLSSLTGELFF.

The V and J genes are TRBV4-2 and TRBJ1-5; TRBD1 is a possible D gene (5 bases). CDR3 size: 15 residues. The germline V gene encodes CDR1 LGHNA and CDR2 YNFKEQ. The V and J ends lost 0 bases and 7 bases respectively, with 13 bases between them. Written as DNA, the CDR3 is TGTGCCAGCAGCCAAGATCTTAGGGGAGGGCAGCCCCAGCATTTT. Translation gives CASSQDLRGGQPQHF.

The chain uses TRBV28 and TRBJ1-2; TRBD1 is a possible D gene (6 bases). Germline V gives CDR1 MDHEN, CDR2 SYDVKM. V lost 5 bases and J lost 5, with 15 bases in between. There are 14 residues in the CDR3. The DNA of the CDR3 is TGTGCCAGCAGTCCCCTGGGGGCTAGATATGGCTACACCTTC. Protein product: CASSPLGARYGYTF.

The V and J genes are TRBV2 and TRBJ2-1, with TRBD2 as a possible D gene (6 bases). The CDR3 totals 14 residues. CDR1 is SNHLY and CDR2 is FYNNEI in the germline V gene. V was cut by 7 bases and J by 4 bases, with 14 bases left in between. The CDR3 region is CASMKDGLYNEQFF. In nucleotides, the CDR3 is TGTGCCAGCATGAAGGACGGACTATACAATGAGCAGTTCTTC.

The V call is TRBV2, the J call TRBJ2-5; TRBD2 agrees at 7 bases. This CDR3 is built from 15 residues. Trimming at V came to 3 bases and at J to 5 bases, leaving 9 bases not matched to a gene. Germline values: CDR1 SNHLY, CDR2 FYNNEI. CDR3 region: CASSDSGLRSETQYF. The CDR3, as DNA: TGTGCCAGCAGTGATTCGGGACTAAGGTCGGAGACCCAGTACTTC.

This sequence joins TRBV18 and TRBJ1-5, with D perhaps matching TRBD1 (6 bases). The CDR3 extends over 13 amino acids. Trimming removed 4 bases from V and 6 bases from J, with 10 bases in between. Germline values: CDR1 KGHSH, CDR2 LQKENI. The CDR3: CASSRTDGQPQHF. The CDR3 DNA follows: TGTGCCAGCTCACGGACAGACGGTCAGCCCCAGCATTTT.

This clone has just one count. This sample also contains other DNA sequences that code for the same CDR3. The V and J genes are TRBV19 and TRBJ2-3; 11 bases agree with TRBD2. Per germline, CDR1 LNHDA and CDR2 SQIVND (reference sequence). J gave up 4 bases and V 5 bases, and 2 bases lay outside the gene matches. The CDR3 contains 14 residues. CDR3 sequence reads: CASSLAGGPDTQYF. For the CDR3, the DNA is TGTGCCAGTAGTCTAGCGGGAGGACCAGATACGCAGTATTTT.

This clone was found once. The rearrangement uses TRBV6-5 and TRBJ2-7, with TRBD2 matching 8 bases. CDR3 length: 15 amino acids. The J segment lost 0 bases and the V segment lost 10 bases, leaving 11 bases of the junction unmatched. Per germline, CDR1 MNHEY and CDR2 SVGAGI. For the CDR3, the DNA is TGTGCCACCTCCCCCCCAGCGGGGGACTCCTACGAGCAGTACTTC. Residues: CATSPPAGDSYEQYF.

The chain has TRBV11-2 and TRBJ2-7, with 9 bases that match TRBD2. Losses at the gene ends were 1 base for V and 2 bases for J; bases not matched to a gene: 3. Germline V CDR1 and CDR2: SGHAT, FQNNGV. CDR3 length: 15 amino acids. The CDR3 sequence is CASSLGTSVAYEQYF. CDR3 DNA: TGTGCCAGCAGCTTAGGGACTAGCGTTGCCTACGAGCAGTACTTC.

The chain has TRBV10-3 and TRBJ2-5; tentatively, D is TRBD2 (6 bases). This CDR3 region has 11 residues. Germline V gene sequence: CDR1 ENHRY, CDR2 SYGVKD. The V end was cut by 10 bases, the J end by 5 bases, with 11 bases between. CDR3 sequence (DNA): TGTGCCACTAGCGTTCGGGAGACCCAGTACTTC. It specifies CATSVRETQYF.